The 3 T cell receptor beta chains in this list originate from one sample, sequenced in a study of blood T cell repertoires in COVID-19. Using immunoSEQ multiplex PCR, the repertoire was profiled, and TCRdb retains in-frame clones only, with some absent. The sample has a few hundred thousand clones, 85% to 90% seen once; the top ten hold more than 0.85%. Sequences were obtained from peripheral blood. Every receptor here comes from a woman between 40 and 55 years old with COVID-19, enrolled during active disease.

The rearrangement uses TRBV5-1 and TRBJ2-2; possible D gene TRBD2, 5 bases. Germline CDR1 SGHRS, CDR2 YFSETQ. V was trimmed by 0 bases and J by 3 bases, leaving 15 bases between them. This CDR3 contains 17 residues. CDR3 region: CASSLASGRPYTGELFF. CDR3 sequence (DNA): TGCGCCAGCAGCTTGGCCAGCGGCCGACCCTACACCGGGGAGCTGTTTTTT.

V and J are TRBV18 and TRBJ2-5; 12 nucleotides line up with TRBD1. With 3 bases clipped from V and 3 bases from J, the junction kept 2 bases outside the gene matches. Per the germline V gene, CDR1 is KGHSH and CDR2 is LQKENI. The CDR3 has 15 amino acids. The CDR3 reads CASSPGTGGEETQYF. The CDR3 DNA reads as TGTGCCAGCTCACCGGGGACAGGGGGCGAAGAGACCCAGTACTTC.

Regarding this clone: The same CDR3 is also encoded by other DNA sequences in this sample. V usage is TRBV2 and J usage is TRBJ2-1, with 8 bases lining up with TRBD2. Germline CDR1 reads SNHLY; CDR2 reads FYNNEI. The CDR3 has 14 residues. With V trimmed by 3 bases and J by 4 bases, 2 bases remained unmatched. In DNA, the CDR3 is TGTGCCAGCAGTGAGGGACTAGTATACAATGAGCAGTTCTTC. Amino acids: CASSEGLVYNEQFF.